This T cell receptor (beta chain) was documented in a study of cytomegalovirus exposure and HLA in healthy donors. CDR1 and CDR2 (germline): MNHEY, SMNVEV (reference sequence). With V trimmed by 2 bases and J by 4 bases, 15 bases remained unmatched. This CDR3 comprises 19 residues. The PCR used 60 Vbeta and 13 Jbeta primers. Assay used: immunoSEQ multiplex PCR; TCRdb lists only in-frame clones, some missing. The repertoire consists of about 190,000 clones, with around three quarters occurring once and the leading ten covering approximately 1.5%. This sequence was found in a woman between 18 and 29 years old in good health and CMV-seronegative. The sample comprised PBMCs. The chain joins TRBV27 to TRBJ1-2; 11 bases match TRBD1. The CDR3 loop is CASSLLAGTGGGSPYGYTF. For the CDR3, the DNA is TGTGCCAGCAGTTTACTTGCTGGGACAGGGGGAGGATCGCCCTATGGCTACACCTTC.